The rows below give T cell receptor beta chains drawn from one sample of a study of identifying expanded T cells in peripheral blood. This table comes from immunoSEQ multiplex PCR, and its TCRdb copy is limited to in-frame clones, with some not included. The table records around 90,000 clones, 88% of them present only once. Specimen: blood. The receptors stem from a person aged 18 to 70 in good health. Each CDR3 is given with its conserved first and last residue. The order of the fields is clone size, V gene, J gene, D gene, CDR3 protein, CDR3 DNA. D genes are given only for firm matches. Only part of the rows carry a size: once, few, many, or a class if the clone is expanded.

.	TRBV11-2	TRBJ1-4	.	CASSLGQNEKLFF	TGTGCCAGCAGCTTAGGACAAAATGAAAAACTGTTTTTT
.	TRBV5-1	TRBJ2-5	.	CATKREGRPETQYF	TGCGCCACCAAACGAGAGGGGAGGCCGGAGACCCAGTACTTC
few	TRBV7-7	TRBJ2-1	.	CASSLGLYNEQFF	TGTGCCAGCAGCTTAGGACTATACAATGAGCAGTTCTTC
.	TRBV7-2	TRBJ2-5	TRBD1	CASSLAGTGQETQYF	TGTGCCAGCAGCTTAGCGGGGACAGGTCAAGAGACCCAGTACTTC
.	TRBV29-1	TRBJ2-2	.	CSVGGIGELFF	TGCAGCGTTGGTGGTATCGGGGAGCTGTTTTTT
.	TRBV5-1	TRBJ1-1	.	CASSLAWGTGTEAFF	TGCGCCAGCAGCTTGGCCTGGGGGACCGGCACTGAAGCTTTCTTT
.	TRBV2	TRBJ1-4	.	CASRERRSTNEKLFF	TGTGCCAGCAGGGAAAGGCGATCAACTAATGAAAAACTGTTTTTT
.	TRBV18	TRBJ2-5	.	CASSRGWQETQYF	TGTGCCAGCTCCCGTGGATGGCAAGAGACCCAGTACTTC
.	TRBV6-6	TRBJ1-3	.	CASSYSQGRGNTIYF	TGTGCCAGCAGTTACTCGCAGGGGAGGGGAAACACCATATATTTT
.	TRBV2	TRBJ1-2	.	CATAQDGGANYGYTF	TGTGCCACCGCCCAGGACGGTGGGGCAAACTATGGCTACACCTTC
.	TRBV19	TRBJ1-5	TRBD1	CASSEHRGRQPQHF	TGTGCCAGTAGTGAGCACAGGGGTCGGCAGCCCCAGCATTTT
few	TRBV5-5	TRBJ1-2	TRBD1	CASSTGDRGPLRGYTF	TGTGCCAGCAGCACTGGGGACAGGGGCCCTCTCAGGGGCTACACCTTC
.	TRBV9	TRBJ1-1	.	CASSINRNTEAFF	TGTGCCAGCAGCATTAACAGGAACACTGAAGCTTTCTTT
.	TRBV7-2	TRBJ2-3	.	CASSSLGDTQYF	TGTGCCAGCAGCTCTCTGGGGGATACGCAGTATTTT
.	TRBV7-9	TRBJ2-7	TRBD1	CASSPGETGTEQYF	TGTGCCAGCAGCCCCGGGGAGACAGGGACCGAGCAGTACTTC
.	TRBV5-5	TRBJ2-3	TRBD2	CASSLALATDIPDTQYF	TGTGCCAGCAGCTTAGCACTAGCGACAGATATCCCAGATACGCAGTATTTT